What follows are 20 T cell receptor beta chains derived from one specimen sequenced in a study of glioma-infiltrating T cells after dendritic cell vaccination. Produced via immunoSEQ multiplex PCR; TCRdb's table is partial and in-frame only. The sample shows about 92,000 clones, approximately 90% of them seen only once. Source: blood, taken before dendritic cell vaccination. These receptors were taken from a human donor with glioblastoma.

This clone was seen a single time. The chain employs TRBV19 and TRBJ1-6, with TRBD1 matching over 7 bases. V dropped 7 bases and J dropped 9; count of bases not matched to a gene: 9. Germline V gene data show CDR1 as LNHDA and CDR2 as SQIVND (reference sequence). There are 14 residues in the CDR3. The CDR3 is CASTRDSPSSPLHF. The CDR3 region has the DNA TGTGCCAGTACCAGGGACAGCCCCAGTTCACCCCTCCACTTT.

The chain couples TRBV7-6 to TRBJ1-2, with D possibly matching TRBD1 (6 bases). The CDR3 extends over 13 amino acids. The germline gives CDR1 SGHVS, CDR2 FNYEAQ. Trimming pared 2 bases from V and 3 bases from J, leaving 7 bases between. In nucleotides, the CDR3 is TGTGCCAGCAGCTTACGGACAGACTATGGCTACACCTTC. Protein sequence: CASSLRTDYGYTF.

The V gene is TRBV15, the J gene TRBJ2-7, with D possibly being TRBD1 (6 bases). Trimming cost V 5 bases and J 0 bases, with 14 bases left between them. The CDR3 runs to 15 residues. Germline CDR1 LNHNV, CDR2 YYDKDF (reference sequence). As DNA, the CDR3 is TGTGCCACCAGCTCTGCGACAGGTAACTCCTACGAGCAGTACTTC. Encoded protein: CATSSATGNSYEQYF.

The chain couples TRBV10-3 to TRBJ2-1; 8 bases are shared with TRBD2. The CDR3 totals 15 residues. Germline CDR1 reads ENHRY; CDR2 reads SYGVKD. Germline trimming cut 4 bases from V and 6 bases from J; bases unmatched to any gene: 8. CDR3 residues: CAISGTAGGLNEQFF. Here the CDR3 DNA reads TGTGCCATCAGTGGTACGGCGGGGGGACTCAATGAGCAGTTCTTC.

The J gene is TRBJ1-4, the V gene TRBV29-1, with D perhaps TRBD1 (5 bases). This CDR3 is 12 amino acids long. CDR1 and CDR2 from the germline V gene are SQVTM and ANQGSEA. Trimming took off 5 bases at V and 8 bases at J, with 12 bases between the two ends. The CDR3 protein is CSVNTGNEKLFF. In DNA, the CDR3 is TGCAGCGTTAACACAGGCAACGAAAAACTGTTTTTT.

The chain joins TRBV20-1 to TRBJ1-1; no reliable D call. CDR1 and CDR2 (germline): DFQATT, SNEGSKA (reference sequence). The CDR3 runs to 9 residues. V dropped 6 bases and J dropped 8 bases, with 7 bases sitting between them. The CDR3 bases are TGCAGTGCGCAGACAGAAGCTTTCTTT. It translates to CSAQTEAFF.

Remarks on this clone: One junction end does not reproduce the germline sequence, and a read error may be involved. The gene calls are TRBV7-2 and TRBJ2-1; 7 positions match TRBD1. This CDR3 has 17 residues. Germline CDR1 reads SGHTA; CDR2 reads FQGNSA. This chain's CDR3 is CASSLGFGQGVDNEQLF. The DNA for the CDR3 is TGTGCCAGCAGCTTAGGGTTTGGGCAGGGGGTCGACAATGAGCAGCTCTTC. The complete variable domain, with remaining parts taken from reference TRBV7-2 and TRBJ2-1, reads GAGVSQSPSNKVTEKGKDVELRCDPISGHTALYWYRQSLGQGLEFLIYFQGNSAPDKSGLPSDRFSAERTGGSVSTLTIQRTQQEDSAVYLCASSLGFGQGVDNEQLFGPGTRLTVL.

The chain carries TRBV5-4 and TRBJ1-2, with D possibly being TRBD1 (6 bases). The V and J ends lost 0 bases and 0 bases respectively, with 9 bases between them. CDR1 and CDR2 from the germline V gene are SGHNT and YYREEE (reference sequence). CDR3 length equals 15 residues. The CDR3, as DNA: TGTGCCAGCAGCTTGGTGGGGGCAGCTAACTATGGCTACACCTTC. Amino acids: CASSLVGAANYGYTF.

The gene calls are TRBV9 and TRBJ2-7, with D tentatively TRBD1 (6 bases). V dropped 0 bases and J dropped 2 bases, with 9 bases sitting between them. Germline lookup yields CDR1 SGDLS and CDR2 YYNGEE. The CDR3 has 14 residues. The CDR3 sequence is CASSVGWGPYEQYF. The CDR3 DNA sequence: TGTGCCAGCAGCGTAGGTTGGGGGCCCTACGAGCAGTACTTC. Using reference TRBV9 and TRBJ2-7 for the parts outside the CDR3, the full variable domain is DSGVTQTPKHLITATGQRVTLRCSPRSGDLSVYWYQQSLDQGLQFLIQYYNGEERAKGNILERFSAQQFPDLHSELNLSSLELGDSALYFCASSVGWGPYEQYFGPGTRLTVT.

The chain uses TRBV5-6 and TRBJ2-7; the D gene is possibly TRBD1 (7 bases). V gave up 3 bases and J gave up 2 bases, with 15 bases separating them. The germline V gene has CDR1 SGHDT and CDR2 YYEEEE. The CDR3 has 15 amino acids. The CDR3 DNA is TGTGCCAGCAGCTGGCTCCAGGGGGGTCCCTACGAGCAGTACTTC. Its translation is CASSWLQGGPYEQYF.

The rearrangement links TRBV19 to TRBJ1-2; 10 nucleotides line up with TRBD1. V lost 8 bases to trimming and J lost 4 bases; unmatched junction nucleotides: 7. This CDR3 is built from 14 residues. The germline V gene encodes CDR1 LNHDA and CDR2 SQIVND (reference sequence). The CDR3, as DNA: TGTGCCAGTGGGGACAGGGGATCCCTCTATGGCTACACCTTC. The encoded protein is CASGDRGSLYGYTF.

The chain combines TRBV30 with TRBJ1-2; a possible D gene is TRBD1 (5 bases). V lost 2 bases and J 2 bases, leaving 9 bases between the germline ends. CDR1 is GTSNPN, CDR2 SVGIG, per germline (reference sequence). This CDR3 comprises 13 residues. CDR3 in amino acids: CAWSHGGNYGYTF. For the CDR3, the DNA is TGTGCCTGGAGTCATGGGGGGAACTATGGCTACACCTTC. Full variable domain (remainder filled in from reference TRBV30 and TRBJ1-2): SQTIHQWPATLVQPVGSPLSLECTVEGTSNPNLYWYRQAAGRGLQLLFYSVGIGQISSEVPQNLSASRPQDRQFILSSKKLLLSDSGFYLCAWSHGGNYGYTFGSGTRLTVV.

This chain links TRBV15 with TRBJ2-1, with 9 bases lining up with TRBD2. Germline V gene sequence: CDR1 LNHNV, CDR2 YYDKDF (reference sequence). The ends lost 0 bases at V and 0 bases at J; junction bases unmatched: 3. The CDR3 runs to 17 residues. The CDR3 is CATSRDLAGISYNEQFF. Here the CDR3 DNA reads TGTGCCACCAGCAGAGACCTAGCGGGGATCTCCTACAATGAGCAGTTCTTC. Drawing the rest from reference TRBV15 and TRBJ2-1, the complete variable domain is DAMVIQNPRYQVTQFGKPVTLSCSQTLNHNVMYWYQQKSSQAPKLLFHYYDKDFNNEADTPDNFQSRRPNTSFCFLDIRSPGLGDTAMYLCATSRDLAGISYNEQFFGPGTRLTVL.

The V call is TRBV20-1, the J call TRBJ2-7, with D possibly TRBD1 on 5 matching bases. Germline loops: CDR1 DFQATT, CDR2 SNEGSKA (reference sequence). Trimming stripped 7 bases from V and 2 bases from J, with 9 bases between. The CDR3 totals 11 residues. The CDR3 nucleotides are TGCAGTGGTAAGGGGACCTACGAGCAGTACTTC. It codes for CSGKGTYEQYF.

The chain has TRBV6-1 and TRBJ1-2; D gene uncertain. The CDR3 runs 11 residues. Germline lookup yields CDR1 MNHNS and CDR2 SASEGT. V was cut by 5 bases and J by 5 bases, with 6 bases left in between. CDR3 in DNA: TGTGCCAGCAGTTCCCTATATGGCTACACCTTC. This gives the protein CASSSLYGYTF.

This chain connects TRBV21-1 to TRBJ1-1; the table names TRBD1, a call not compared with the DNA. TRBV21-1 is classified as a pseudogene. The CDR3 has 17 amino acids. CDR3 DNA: TGTGCCAGCAGCACCGGACAGGGTGCCCACTTGAACACTGAAGCTTTCTTT. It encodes CASSTGQGAHLNTEAFF.

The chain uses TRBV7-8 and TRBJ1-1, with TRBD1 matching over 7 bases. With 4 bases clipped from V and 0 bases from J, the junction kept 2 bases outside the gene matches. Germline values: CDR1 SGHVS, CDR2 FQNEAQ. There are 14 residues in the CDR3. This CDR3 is CASSSRGMNTEAFF. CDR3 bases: TGTGCCAGCAGCTCCAGGGGGATGAACACTGAAGCTTTCTTT.

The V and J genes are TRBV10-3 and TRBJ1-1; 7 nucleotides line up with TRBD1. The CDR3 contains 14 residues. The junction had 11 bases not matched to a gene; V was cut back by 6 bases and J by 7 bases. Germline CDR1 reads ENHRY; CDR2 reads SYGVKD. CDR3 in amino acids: CAISAKDRTGEAFF. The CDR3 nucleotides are TGTGCCATCAGCGCCAAGGACAGGACGGGTGAAGCTTTCTTT.

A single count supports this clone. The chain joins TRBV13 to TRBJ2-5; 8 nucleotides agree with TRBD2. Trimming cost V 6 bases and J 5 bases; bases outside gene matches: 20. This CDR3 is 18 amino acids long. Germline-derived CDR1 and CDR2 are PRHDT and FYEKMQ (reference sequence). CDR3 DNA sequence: TGTGCCAGCAGTCCAGCGGGACTAGGGCCGGCTGGATGGGAGACCCAGTACTTC. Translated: CASSPAGLGPAGWETQYF.

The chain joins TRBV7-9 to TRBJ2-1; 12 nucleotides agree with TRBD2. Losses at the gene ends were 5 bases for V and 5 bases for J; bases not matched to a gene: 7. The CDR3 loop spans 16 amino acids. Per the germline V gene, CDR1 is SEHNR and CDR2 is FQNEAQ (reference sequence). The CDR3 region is CASSTRLAGDNNEQFF. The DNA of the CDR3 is TGTGCCAGCAGCACCCGACTAGCGGGAGACAACAATGAGCAGTTCTTC.